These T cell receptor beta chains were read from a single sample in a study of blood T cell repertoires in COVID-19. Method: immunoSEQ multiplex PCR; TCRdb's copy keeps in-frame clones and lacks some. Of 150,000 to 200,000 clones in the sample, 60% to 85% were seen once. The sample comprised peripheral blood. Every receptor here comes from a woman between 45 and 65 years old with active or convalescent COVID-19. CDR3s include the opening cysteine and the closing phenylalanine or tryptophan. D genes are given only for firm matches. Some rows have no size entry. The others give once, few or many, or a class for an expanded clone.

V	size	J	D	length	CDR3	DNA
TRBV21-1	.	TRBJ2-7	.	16	CASSKGRQGGAYEQYF	TGTGCCAGCAGCAAAGGACGACAGGGGGGGGCCTACGAGCAGTACTTC
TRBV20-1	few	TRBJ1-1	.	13	CSASYYMNTEAFF	TGCAGTGCTAGTTACTATATGAACACTGAAGCTTTCTTT
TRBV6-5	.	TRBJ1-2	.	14	CASSYSARGGFYTF	TGTGCCAGCAGTTACTCCGCCCGTGGGGGCTTCTACACCTTC
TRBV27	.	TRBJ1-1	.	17	CASSPFRERGLNTEAFF	TGTGCCAGCAGCCCCTTCAGGGAGAGGGGGTTGAACACTGAAGCTTTCTTT
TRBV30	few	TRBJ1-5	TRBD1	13	CAWSEQGNQPQHF	TGTGCCTGGAGTGAACAGGGGAATCAGCCCCAGCATTTT
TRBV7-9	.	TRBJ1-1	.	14	CASSSTDKDTEAFF	TGTGCCAGCAGCTCCACGGACAAGGACACTGAAGCTTTCTTT
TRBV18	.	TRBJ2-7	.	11	CASSPDREQYF	TGTGCCAGCTCCCCAGACAGGGAGCAGTACTTC
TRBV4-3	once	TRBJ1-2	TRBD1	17	CASSHKGAGGLGYGYTF	TGCGCCAGCAGCCATAAGGGCGCAGGGGGCCTAGGATATGGCTACACCTTC
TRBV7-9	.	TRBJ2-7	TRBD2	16	CASSLNPSGVKYEQYF	TGTGCCAGCAGCTTAAATCCTAGCGGGGTAAAATACGAGCAGTACTTC
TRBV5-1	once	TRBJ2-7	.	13	CASSLAVVSEQYF	TGCGCCAGCAGCTTGGCCGTAGTTTCAGAGCAGTACTTC
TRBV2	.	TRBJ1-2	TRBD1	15	CASITGDRANYGYTF	TGTGCCAGCATCACAGGGGACCGAGCTAACTATGGCTACACCTTC
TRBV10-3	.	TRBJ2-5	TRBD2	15	CAIRAAASGAETQYF	TGTGCCATCAGGGCGGCGGCTAGCGGGGCGGAGACCCAGTACTTC
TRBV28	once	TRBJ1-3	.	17	CASSTSAAPLSGNTIYF	TGTGCCAGCAGCACATCAGCGGCCCCTCTCTCTGGAAACACCATATATTTT
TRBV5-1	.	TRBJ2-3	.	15	CASSFGDSGGDTQYF	TGCGCCAGCAGCTTTGGGGATAGCGGCGGAGATACGCAGTATTTT
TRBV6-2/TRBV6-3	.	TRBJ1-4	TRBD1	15	CASSYGNRGNEKLFF	TGTGCCAGCAGTTACGGCAACAGGGGAAATGAAAAACTGTTTTTT
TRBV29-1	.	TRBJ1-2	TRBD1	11	CSVGTGIGYTF	TGCAGCGTGGGGACAGGGATAGGCTACACCTTC
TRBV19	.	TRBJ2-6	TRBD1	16	CASRGQGARGANVLTF	TGTGCCAGTAGGGGACAGGGGGCGAGGGGGGCCAACGTCCTGACTTTC
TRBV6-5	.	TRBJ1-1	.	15	CASSYGLGGTTEAFF	TGTGCCAGCAGTTACGGGCTTGGGGGGACCACTGAAGCTTTCTTT
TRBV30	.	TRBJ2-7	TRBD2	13	CAWSVNGRHEQYF	TGTGCCTGGAGTGTAAACGGGAGGCACGAGCAGTACTTC
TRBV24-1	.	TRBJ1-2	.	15	CATSDLGSSHYGYTF	TGTGCCACCAGTGATTTGGGTAGTTCCCACTATGGCTACACCTTC
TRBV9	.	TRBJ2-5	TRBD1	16	CASSETSTGGGETQYF	TGTGCCAGCAGCGAGACTTCAACAGGGGGCGGAGAGACCCAGTACTTC
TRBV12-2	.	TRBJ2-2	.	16	CASRLLGDRGTGELFF	TGTGCAAGTCGCTTATTGGGGGACAGGGGCACCGGGGAGCTGTTTTTT
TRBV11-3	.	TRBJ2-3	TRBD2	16	CASSRGLAGDTDTQYF	TGTGCCAGCAGCAGAGGACTAGCGGGGGACACAGATACGCAGTATTTT
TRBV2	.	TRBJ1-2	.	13	CASTMTGLDGYTF	TGTGCCAGCACTATGACAGGACTCGATGGCTACACCTTC
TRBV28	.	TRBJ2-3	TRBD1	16	CASSPTDRGGTDTQYF	TGTGCCAGCAGTCCAACCGACAGGGGTGGGACAGATACGCAGTATTTT
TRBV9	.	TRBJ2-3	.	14	CASSAGQGWDTQYF	TGTGCCAGCAGCGCCGGGCAGGGGTGGGATACGCAGTATTTT
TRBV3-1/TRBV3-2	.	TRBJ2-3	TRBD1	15	CASSTGTGFTDTQYF	TGTGCCAGCAGCACCGGGACAGGATTCACAGATACGCAGTATTTT
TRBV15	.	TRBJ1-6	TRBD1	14	CATSGDRGFSPLHF	TGTGCCACCAGCGGGGACAGGGGTTTTTCACCCCTCCACTTT
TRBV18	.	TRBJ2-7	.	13	CASSHTTAYEQYF	TGTGCCAGCTCCCACACGACAGCCTACGAGCAGTACTTC
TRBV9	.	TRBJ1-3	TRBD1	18	CASSEGQGSMISGNTIYF	TGTGCCAGCAGCGAAGGACAGGGATCCATGATCTCTGGAAACACCATATATTTT
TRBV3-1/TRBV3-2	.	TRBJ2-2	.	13	CASSHRGTGELFF	TGTGCCAGCAGCCATCGGGGCACCGGGGAGCTGTTTTTT
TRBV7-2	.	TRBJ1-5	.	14	CASSLGLGVQPQHF	TGTGCCAGCAGCTTAGGTCTCGGGGTGCAGCCCCAGCATTTT
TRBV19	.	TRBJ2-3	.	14	CASSTPGLTDTQYF	TGTGCCAGTAGTACCCCAGGGCTAACAGATACGCAGTATTTT
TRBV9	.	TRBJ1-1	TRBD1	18	CASSVGGGSQGVNTEAFF	TGTGCCAGCAGCGTAGGAGGGGGATCACAGGGGGTAAACACTGAAGCTTTCTTT
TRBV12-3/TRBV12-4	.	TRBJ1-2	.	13	CASSSRGPYGYTF	TGTGCCAGCAGTTCCAGGGGACCGTATGGCTACACCTTC
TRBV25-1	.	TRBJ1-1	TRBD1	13	CASSEPGQREAFF	TGTGCCAGCAGTGAACCGGGACAGCGTGAAGCTTTCTTT
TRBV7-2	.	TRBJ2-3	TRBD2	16	CASSLVSGRAGDTQYF	TGTGCCAGCAGCTTAGTTAGCGGGAGGGCCGGTGATACGCAGTATTTT
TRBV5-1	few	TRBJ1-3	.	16	CASSLEEASSGNTIYF	TGCGCCAGCAGCTTGGAAGAAGCTAGCTCTGGAAACACCATATATTTT
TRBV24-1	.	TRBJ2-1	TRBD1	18	CATSDLPGTGISGGEQFF	TGTGCCACCAGTGATTTGCCCGGGACAGGTATTTCTGGGGGTGAGCAGTTCTTC
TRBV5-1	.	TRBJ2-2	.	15	CASSLARGRTGELFF	TGCGCCAGCAGCTTGGCTAGGGGTAGGACCGGGGAGCTGTTTTTT
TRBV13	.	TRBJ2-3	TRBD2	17	CASSLGGYGRSTDTQYF	TGTGCCAGCAGCTTAGGAGGGTACGGGAGGAGCACAGATACGCAGTATTTT
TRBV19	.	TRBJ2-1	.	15	CASSIDRQIYNEQFF	TGTGCCAGTAGTATAGATCGACAGATATACAATGAGCAGTTCTTC
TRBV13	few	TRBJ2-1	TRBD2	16	CASSLGPSGSGNEQFF	TGTGCCAGCAGCTTAGGCCCTAGCGGTTCCGGGAATGAGCAGTTCTTC
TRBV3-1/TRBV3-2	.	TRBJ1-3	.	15	CASSPDTLSGNTIYF	TGTGCCAGCAGCCCGGACACCCTCTCTGGAAACACCATATATTTT
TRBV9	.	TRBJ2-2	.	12	CASSPRTGELFF	TGTGCCAGCAGCCCCAGGACCGGGGAGCTGTTTTTT
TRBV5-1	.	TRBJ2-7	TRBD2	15	CASSAGTSGAYEQYF	TGCGCCAGCAGCGCGGGGACTAGCGGGGCCTACGAGCAGTACTTC
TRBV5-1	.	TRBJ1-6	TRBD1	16	CASSLVTGAYNSPLHF	TGCGCCAGCAGCTTGGTTACAGGGGCCTATAATTCACCCCTCCACTTT
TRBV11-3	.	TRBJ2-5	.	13	CASSQAYQETQYF	TGTGCCAGCAGCCAGGCGTACCAAGAGACCCAGTACTTC
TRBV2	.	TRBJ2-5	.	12	CASRQEVQTQYF	TGTGCCAGCAGGCAGGAGGTTCAGACCCAGTACTTC
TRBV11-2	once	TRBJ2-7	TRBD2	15	CASSLDSGGGYEQYF	TGTGCCAGCAGCTTAGATAGCGGGGGGGGATACGAGCAGTACTTC
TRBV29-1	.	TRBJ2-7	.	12	CSVEDLTYEQYF	TGCAGCGTTGAAGATTTAACCTACGAGCAGTACTTC
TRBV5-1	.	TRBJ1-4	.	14	CASSLEADNEKLFF	TGCGCCAGCAGCTTGGAGGCGGATAATGAAAAACTGTTTTTT
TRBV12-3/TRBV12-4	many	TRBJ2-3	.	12	CASSPLASTQYF	TGTGCCAGCAGTCCCCTAGCGAGTACGCAGTATTTT
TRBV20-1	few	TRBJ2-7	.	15	CSASRSAGRAYEQYF	TGCAGTGCTAGTAGGAGCGCGGGCCGAGCCTACGAGCAGTACTTC
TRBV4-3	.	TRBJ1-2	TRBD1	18	CASSQAGTGGVSGYGYTF	TGCGCCAGCAGCCAAGCCGGGACAGGGGGCGTAAGTGGTTATGGCTACACCTTC
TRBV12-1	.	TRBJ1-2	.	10	CASSPRGQIF	TGTGCCAGCAGCCCACGGGGACAGATCTTC
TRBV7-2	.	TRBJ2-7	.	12	CASSLQGYEQYF	TGTGCCAGCAGCCTTCAGGGCTACGAGCAGTACTTC
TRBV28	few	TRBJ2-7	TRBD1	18	CASRSPRVGTGEMYEQYF	TGTGCCAGCAGATCGCCGAGGGTTGGGACAGGGGAAATGTACGAGCAGTACTTC